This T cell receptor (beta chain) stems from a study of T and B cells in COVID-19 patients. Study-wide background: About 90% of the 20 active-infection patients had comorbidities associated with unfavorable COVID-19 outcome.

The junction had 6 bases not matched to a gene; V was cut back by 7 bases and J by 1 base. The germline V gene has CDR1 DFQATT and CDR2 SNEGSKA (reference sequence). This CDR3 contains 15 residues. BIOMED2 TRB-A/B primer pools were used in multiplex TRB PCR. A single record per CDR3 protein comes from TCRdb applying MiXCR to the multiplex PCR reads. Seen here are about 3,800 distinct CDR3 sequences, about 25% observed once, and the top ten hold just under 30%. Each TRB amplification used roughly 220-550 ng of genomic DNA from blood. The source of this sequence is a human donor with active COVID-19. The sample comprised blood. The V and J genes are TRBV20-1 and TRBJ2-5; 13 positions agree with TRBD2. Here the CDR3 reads CSETSGGLRQETQYF. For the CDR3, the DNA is TGCAGTGAGACTAGCGGGGGGCTCCGCCAAGAGACCCAGTACTTC.